This is a list of T cell receptor beta chains from one sample in a study of T-cell reconstitution after alpha-beta-depleted transplantation in children. MiXCR, run by TCRdb on the PCR reads, gives a single entry per CDR3 protein. There are about 830,000 distinct CDR3 sequences in the sample; roughly 15% occur only once, and 5% lies in the top ten. Sequencing was performed on PBMCs, mostly from graft donor cells, taken 360 days after TCRalphabeta/CD19-depleted stem cell transplant. Receptor source: a male patient younger than 18 who had a stem cell transplant for acute lymphoblastic leukemia, so the T cells may come from the graft donor. Both conserved end residues are part of each CDR3. The order of the fields is CDR3 protein, J gene, D gene, V gene. D genes are given only for firm matches.

cdr3_aa: CASSQGGVAGSYNEQFF
j_call: TRBJ2-1
d_call: TRBD2
v_call: TRBV4-1

cdr3_aa: CASIPERVAYNEQFF
j_call: TRBJ2-1
d_call: -
v_call: TRBV2

cdr3_aa: CASGGDGLSYEQYF
j_call: TRBJ2-7
d_call: TRBD2
v_call: TRBV5-1

cdr3_aa: CASSSRNWDEQYF
j_call: TRBJ2-7
d_call: -
v_call: TRBV25-1

cdr3_aa: CATSRVQGQDEQYF
j_call: TRBJ2-7
d_call: -
v_call: TRBV15

cdr3_aa: CASSLNRVSYEQYF
j_call: TRBJ2-7
d_call: -
v_call: TRBV27

cdr3_aa: CASGLVLLSSGTMGDEQFF
j_call: TRBJ2-1
d_call: TRBD2
v_call: TRBV12-5

cdr3_aa: CASSSHDGPEQYF
j_call: TRBJ2-7
d_call: -
v_call: TRBV5-1

cdr3_aa: CSAKRGGQETQYF
j_call: TRBJ2-5
d_call: -
v_call: TRBV20-1

cdr3_aa: CASSSRATVPEAFF
j_call: TRBJ1-1
d_call: -
v_call: TRBV7-3

cdr3_aa: CASSLGLAGGVISYNEQFF
j_call: TRBJ2-1
d_call: TRBD2
v_call: TRBV5-4

cdr3_aa: CTSSWKGLAEGGFYNEQFF
j_call: TRBJ2-1
d_call: TRBD2
v_call: TRBV3-1

cdr3_aa: CASSFAGQGAGEQFF
j_call: TRBJ2-1
d_call: TRBD1
v_call: TRBV5-1

cdr3_aa: CASSILGEAFF
j_call: TRBJ1-1
d_call: -
v_call: TRBV19

cdr3_aa: CSARTSGKSSYNEQFF
j_call: TRBJ2-1
d_call: TRBD2
v_call: TRBV29-1

cdr3_aa: CSARNPGQGLGYEQYF
j_call: TRBJ2-7
d_call: TRBD1
v_call: TRBV20-1

cdr3_aa: CASSLGWGAGANVLTF
j_call: TRBJ2-6
d_call: -
v_call: TRBV5-1

cdr3_aa: CASSVGQGTSYEQYF
j_call: TRBJ2-7
d_call: TRBD1
v_call: TRBV9

cdr3_aa: CASSYRSGRAPDTQYF
j_call: TRBJ2-3
d_call: TRBD2
v_call: TRBV6-5

cdr3_aa: CASSVEQGLGDNEQFF
j_call: TRBJ2-1
d_call: TRBD2
v_call: TRBV9

cdr3_aa: CASSMDRGLYEQYF
j_call: TRBJ2-7
d_call: TRBD1
v_call: TRBV12-3/TRBV12-4

cdr3_aa: CASSDIPGQSYEQYF
j_call: TRBJ2-7
d_call: -
v_call: TRBV5-1

cdr3_aa: CASSVDTSPRYEQYF
j_call: TRBJ2-7
d_call: -
v_call: TRBV9

cdr3_aa: CSALLSSTDTQYF
j_call: TRBJ2-3
d_call: -
v_call: TRBV20-1

cdr3_aa: CASSIDATSGNTIYF
j_call: TRBJ1-3
d_call: -
v_call: TRBV5-1

cdr3_aa: CASKASGSGRNEQYF
j_call: TRBJ2-7
d_call: TRBD2
v_call: TRBV27

cdr3_aa: CATSERHHNEQFF
j_call: TRBJ2-1
d_call: -
v_call: TRBV24-1